A single sample gave rise to the 7 T cell receptor beta chains below, sequenced in a study of molecular identifiers for immune sequencing clone quantification. TCRdb re-called the PCR reads with MiXCR, one entry per CDR3 protein. The profile shows 460,000 or so distinct CDR3 sequences, 20% to 25% of them singletons. The source material was naive CD8+ T cells from blood, with Jurkat cell RNA spiked in. Subset meaning: FACS-sorted CD8+CD4-CCR7+CD45RA+ naive T cells. These receptors all come from a human donor in good health. Some libraries in this study had Jurkat cell RNA spiked in.

This clonotype was counted at least ten times. The J gene is TRBJ2-3, the V gene TRBV7-8; TRBD1 might be the D (6 bases). The CDR3 sequence is 17 residues long. V lost 0 bases and J lost 5, with 18 bases in between. Per germline, CDR1 SGHVS and CDR2 FQNEAQ. The CDR3 loop is CASSLALGASHLDTQYF. The CDR3 DNA is TGTGCCAGCAGCTTAGCGCTGGGGGCCTCACATTTAGATACGCAGTATTTT.

This clonotype was detected ten times or more. J is TRBJ1-5 and V is TRBV28, with D unresolved. The CDR3 covers 16 residues. Germline V lookup: CDR1 MDHEN, CDR2 SYDVKM. Trimming left V 3 bases short and J 0 bases short, with 12 bases between. The CDR3 loop is CASSFDTGYSNQPQHF. CDR3 DNA sequence: TGTGCCAGCAGTTTTGATACGGGTTATAGCAATCAGCCCCAGCATTTT.

The rearrangement uses TRBV7-9 and TRBJ2-2, with D maybe TRBD2 (7 bases). The V end lost 4 bases, the J end lost 4 bases, and 19 bases lay between the germline ends. This CDR3 is 17 amino acids long. Per germline, CDR1 SEHNR and CDR2 FQNEAQ (reference sequence). The CDR3 nucleotides are TGTGCCAGCAGCTCCTTGTTGGGGGGGCAGGTCACCGGGGAGCTGTTTTTT. Translated, it gives CASSSLLGGQVTGELFF. Based on the CDR3 plus reference TRBV7-9 and TRBJ2-2, the full variable domain is DTGVSQNPRHKITKRGQNVTFRCDPISEHNRLYWYRQTLGQGPEFLTYFQNEAQLEKSRLLSDRFSAERPKGSFSTLEIQRTEQGDSAMYLCASSSLLGGQVTGELFFGEGSRLTVL.

This clonotype was observed a few times. The chain links TRBV6-2 or TRBV6-3 to TRBJ2-5, with D hard to call. CDR3 size: 12 residues. CDR1 and CDR2 (germline): MNHEY, SVGEGT. The V and J ends lost 8 bases and 2 bases respectively, with 9 bases between them. The CDR3 bases are TGTGCCAGCGCCGGCAAACAAGAGACCCAGTACTTC. It translates to CASAGKQETQYF.

The chain couples TRBV29-1 to TRBJ2-7; D may be TRBD1 (5 bases). Looked up from germline, CDR1 is SQVTM and CDR2 is ANQGSEA. The V and J ends lost 6 bases and 2 bases respectively, with 14 bases between them. The CDR3 totals 13 residues. This chain's CDR3 is CSVIMGPAYEQYF. The CDR3 DNA reads TGCAGCGTCATCATGGGGCCAGCCTACGAGCAGTACTTC.

This clonotype appeared many times. The V gene is TRBV7-9, the J gene TRBJ2-7; 12 nucleotides align to TRBD1. Trimming at V came to 5 bases and at J to 5 bases, leaving 4 bases not matched to a gene. The CDR3 contains 14 residues. Germline CDR1 is SEHNR and CDR2 is FQNEAQ (reference sequence). CDR3 in amino acids: CASSPGQGAHEQYF. The CDR3, as DNA: TGTGCCAGCAGCCCGGGACAGGGGGCCCACGAGCAGTACTTC.

This clonotype was recorded only once. A much more abundant neighbour one base away suggests this may be a read error. The chain combines TRBV27 with TRBJ2-4; the match to TRBD2 covers 12 bases. The V gene end was trimmed by 8 bases and the J gene end by 15 bases; junction bases not matched to a gene: 11. The CDR3 length is 13 residues. Per the germline V gene, CDR1 is MNHEY and CDR2 is SMNVEV (reference sequence). The CDR3 loop is CASGSLAGGLMYF. The DNA for the CDR3 is TGTGCCAGCGGTTCACTAGCGGGAGGTCTGATGTACTTC.